The sequence of this T cell receptor beta chain was determined in a study of CD8+CD57+ T cells in acquired aplastic anemia. Germline loops: CDR1 SGHTS, CDR2 YDEGEE. The CDR3 loop spans 12 amino acids. The ends were cut back, 5 bases at V and 11 bases at J, with 16 bases in the middle. General observations from the study: A significant difference in CD8+ Simpson's diversity between patients and controls was not found. In common between the patients and the controls were approximately 28 CD8+ CDR3 sequences.

Notes on this clonotype: Its target is unknown.

Genomic DNA was employed as the template in profiling TCR beta VDJ and CDR3. TCRdb independently ran MiXCR on the reads; one entry per CDR3 protein. The table lists about 180,000 distinct CDR3 sequences, roughly 65% of them singletons. The patients chosen for sequencing had shown expansion of CD8+CD57+ cells (detected by flow cytometry). Patients, without exception, had severe acquired aplastic anemia. The receptor's source is a human donor with aplastic anemia. The chain has TRBV5-8 and TRBJ1-1, with D hard to call. Sequenced sample: sorted CD4+, CD8+, or CD8+CD57+ T cells (not recorded which) from PBMCs. The CDR3 coding sequence is TGTGCCAGCAGGATACGAGGAAGGGAGGCTTTCTTT. Its translation: CASRIRGREAFF.